These 18 T cell receptor beta chains originate from one sample sequenced in a study of cytomegalovirus exposure and HLA in healthy donors. Vbeta (60) and Jbeta (13) primers were used in the PCR. Some clones are missing from TCRdb's copy, which holds only in-frame ones; the method was immunoSEQ multiplex PCR. The sample contains about 170,000 clones, approximately 86% of which appear only once. The sample consisted of PBMCs. These receptors originate from a male donor in good health and CMV-seronegative.

The J gene is TRBJ1-1, the V gene TRBV6-5; D uncertain. V lost 6 bases and J 0 bases, leaving 8 bases between the germline ends. The CDR3 consists of 13 residues. Germline V gives CDR1 MNHEY, CDR2 SVGAGI. CDR3 amino acids: CASRHSVNTEAFF. DNA for the CDR3: TGTGCCAGCAGACATTCAGTGAACACTGAAGCTTTCTTT.

V gene TRBV10-3 combines with J gene TRBJ2-3; 7 bases agree with TRBD2. V trimming: 2 bases; J trimming: 3 bases; junction bases outside the gene matches: 5. This CDR3 region has 15 residues. Germline V CDR1 and CDR2: ENHRY, SYGVKD. CDR3: CAISEPGGWTDTQYF. As DNA, the CDR3 is TGTGCCATCAGTGAGCCGGGGGGTTGGACAGATACGCAGTATTTT.

There are a few counts of this clone. The chain links TRBV2 to TRBJ2-1; TRBD2 matches 11 bases. This CDR3 is built from 15 residues. The ends lost 7 bases at V and 6 bases at J; junction bases unmatched: 8. In germline, CDR1 is SNHLY, CDR2 FYNNEI. The CDR3 DNA reads as TGTGCCAGCAAAACACTAGCGGGAGTAGGCAATGAGCAGTTCTTC. Its translation is CASKTLAGVGNEQFF.

CDR3 residues: CAWSTSDPQRNYNSPLHF. CDR3 nucleotide sequence: TGTGCCTGGAGTACCTCCGATCCCCAGAGGAACTATAATTCACCCCTCCACTTT. V and J are TRBV30 and TRBJ1-6; D not certain. Germline CDR1 is GTSNPN and CDR2 is SVGIG (reference sequence). Trimming took 2 bases from V and 3 from J, leaving 20 bases between them. The CDR3 consists of 18 residues.

This chain uses TRBV11-2 with TRBJ2-2; 14 bases are shared with TRBD2. The germline V gene has CDR1 SGHAT and CDR2 FQNNGV. J lost 6 bases, V lost 4 bases, and 4 bases had no gene match. This CDR3 region has 16 residues. The chain's CDR3 is CASSYRTSGRPGELFF. As DNA, the CDR3 is TGTGCCAGCAGCTACAGGACTAGCGGGAGGCCCGGGGAGCTGTTTTTT.

This chain joins TRBV4-1 and TRBJ2-3; 13 bases line up with TRBD2. CDR3 length: 16 amino acids. The ends lost 4 bases at V and 1 base at J; junction bases unmatched: 2. Germline-derived CDR1 and CDR2 are MGHRA and YSYEKL. CDR3: CASSPGLAGRTDTQYF. The CDR3 region has the DNA TGCGCCAGCAGCCCGGGACTAGCGGGACGCACAGATACGCAGTATTTT.

The V gene is TRBV7-2, the J gene TRBJ2-5; D is undetermined. The germline V gene encodes CDR1 SGHTA and CDR2 FQGNSA. The V end lost 0 bases, the J end lost 0 bases, and 11 bases lay between the germline ends. The length of the CDR3 is 16 residues. CDR3 sequence (DNA): TGTGCCAGCAGCTTAGCGCGAGGATACGACCAAGAGACCCAGTACTTC. This encodes CASSLARGYDQETQYF.

The CDR3 reads CASSRNPGQQETQYF. As DNA, the CDR3 is TGTGCCAGCAGCCGGAACCCGGGACAGCAAGAGACCCAGTACTTC. The chain is built from TRBV4-2 and TRBJ2-5, with 7 bases that match TRBD1. This CDR3 contains 15 residues. V lost 4 bases to trimming and J lost 2 bases; unmatched junction nucleotides: 7. Germline CDR1 is LGHNA and CDR2 is YNFKEQ.

The gene calls are TRBV2 and TRBJ2-2; the D gene is possibly TRBD2 (5 bases). Trimming shortened V by 6 bases and J by 6 bases, and 14 bases separated the two germline ends. The CDR3 runs to 14 residues. Germline CDR1 reads SNHLY; CDR2 reads FYNNEI. The CDR3 DNA is TGTGCCAGCAGAATCGAGGGTACGGCCGGGGAGCTGTTTTTT. This codes for CASRIEGTAGELFF.

The J gene is TRBJ1-5, the V gene TRBV6-6, with a weak D call TRBD1 (5 bases). This CDR3 is built from 13 residues. The V gene lost 8 bases and the J gene lost 4 bases, with 12 bases spanning the gap. Germline V gene data show CDR1 as MNHNY and CDR2 as SVGAGI (reference sequence). The CDR3 is CASAMDTNQPQHF. The CDR3 region has the DNA TGTGCCAGCGCTATGGACACAAATCAGCCCCAGCATTTT.

This rearrangement joins TRBV27 to TRBJ1-6; TRBD1 agrees at 9 bases. From germline, CDR1 is MNHEY and CDR2 SMNVEV (reference sequence). The CDR3 covers 14 residues. The V segment lost 6 bases and the J segment 9 bases; nucleotides outside the gene matches: 6. This CDR3 reads CASSRGTGISPLHF. The CDR3 nucleotides are TGTGCCAGCAGCCGGGGGACAGGGATTTCACCCCTCCACTTT.

This rearrangement joins TRBV18 to TRBJ2-5; a possible D gene is TRBD2 (5 bases). Looked up from germline, CDR1 is KGHSH and CDR2 is LQKENI. The CDR3 is made up of 14 amino acids. Trimming took 1 base from V and 1 from J, leaving 7 bases between them. The CDR3 reads CASSPRRSQETQYF. The CDR3 DNA reads as TGTGCCAGCTCACCACGGAGGAGCCAAGAGACCCAGTACTTC.

This rearrangement joins TRBV5-6 to TRBJ2-3; 7 bases align to TRBD2. Germline CDR1 is SGHDT and CDR2 is YYEEEE. Trimming at V came to 6 bases and at J to 5 bases, leaving 15 bases not matched to a gene. CDR3 length equals 16 residues. CDR3 bases: TGTGCCAGCACCTCCCAACTAGCGCTCATGTTAGATACGCAGTATTTT. Translation: CASTSQLALMLDTQYF.

This clone was observed a single time. The J gene is TRBJ1-5, the V gene TRBV18, with D maybe TRBD1 (6 bases). Between the trimmed V and J ends, which lost 3 bases and 5 bases, there was a span of 11 bases. The germline CDR1 and CDR2 sequences are KGHSH and LQKENI. The CDR3 totals 14 residues. The CDR3 protein is CASSPSTGHQPQHF. CDR3 DNA: TGTGCCAGCTCACCGTCGACAGGACATCAGCCCCAGCATTTT.

This chain connects TRBV7-7 to TRBJ2-3, with D possibly matching TRBD2 (5 bases). Trimming stripped 1 base from V and 4 bases from J, with 9 bases between. CDR3 length: 14 residues. The germline CDR1 and CDR2 sequences are SSHAT and FNYEAQ (reference sequence). CDR3 nucleotides: TGTGCCAGCAGCTTAGACGGGGTTTCAGATACGCAGTATTTT. Its translation is CASSLDGVSDTQYF.

The rearrangement links TRBV4-2 to TRBJ1-1; 8 bases fit TRBD1. The germline gives CDR1 LGHNA, CDR2 YNFKEQ. The CDR3 has 16 residues. Unmatched junction bases numbered 5, after V lost 1 base and J lost 1 base. CDR3 in DNA: TGTGCCAGCAGCCAAGCGGCAGGGGGCCAGAACACTGAAGCTTTCTTT. Protein product: CASSQAAGGQNTEAFF.

To note about this clone: The junction and the germline gene differ at one end; a read error may be behind it. J is TRBJ2-5 and V is TRBV7-9; D remains unclear. Germline CDR1 and CDR2: SEHNR and FQNEAQ (reference sequence). The CDR3 has 15 residues. The CDR3 loop is CSSHEQSSQQETQYF. CDR3 coding DNA: TGTTCCAGCCACGAACAATCATCACAGCAAGAGACCCAGTACTTC.

This rearrangement joins TRBV19 to TRBJ1-6; maybe TRBD1 (6 bases). Germline CDR1 reads LNHDA; CDR2 reads SQIVND (reference sequence). The V end lost 8 bases, the J end lost 10 bases, and 15 bases lay between the germline ends. The CDR3 length is 13 residues. The CDR3 region is CASRTAPGSPLHF. In DNA form, the CDR3 reads TGTGCCAGTCGGACAGCACCGGGATCACCCCTCCACTTT.